This T cell receptor beta chain was recorded in a study of blood T cell repertoires in COVID-19. Background on the study: Some COVID-19 samples were acute and others convalescent; all came from the United States, Italy and Spain. PBMCs, B-cell-depleted T cells, or T cells provided the cDNA or gDNA that made up the material.

Under the authors' procedure: For nucleated cells, counts were estimated from reference gene primer amplification. Assay used: immunoSEQ multiplex PCR; TCRdb lists only in-frame clones, some missing. V and J calls and clone size are those listed in that table; D and trimming were worked out from the DNA. The sample holds 220,000 or so clones, about 85% seen once. The sample holds a few counts of this clone. Seattle enrolled patients during active infection and tracked them longitudinally. With V trimmed by 5 bases and J by 6 bases, 9 bases remained unmatched. The length of the CDR3 is 15 residues. Germline CDR1 and CDR2: MNHEY and SVGEGT.

The source material was peripheral blood. The sequence was obtained from a woman in her forties or fifties with COVID-19, enrolled during active disease. The rearrangement uses TRBV6-2 or TRBV6-3 and TRBJ2-7; 11 positions match TRBD2. The CDR3 DNA reads TGTGCCAGCAGTATAGCGGGGGGGTTCGGGAGCGAGCAGTACGTC. This encodes CASSIAGGFGSEQYV.